This TCR beta chain was recorded in a study of response to subunit inactivated influenza vaccine. Findings of the study overall: New T cells are recruited in small numbers by each seasonal influenza vaccination, according to the authors' suggestion.

This clonotype has more than one count but fewer than ten. Its antigen is as yet unknown. TCRdb fed the RT-PCR reads into MiXCR, producing one record per CDR3 protein. Of over 650,000 distinct CDR3 sequences in the sample, less than 20% are singletons; the top ten hold under 13%. Per germline, CDR1 MNHEY and CDR2 SVGAGI. With V trimmed by 0 bases and J by 5 bases, 7 bases remained unmatched. The length of the CDR3 is 17 residues. This receptor was identified in a man between 50 and 59 years old who received an inactivated influenza vaccine. The V and J genes are TRBV6-5 and TRBJ2-2; the match to TRBD1 covers 9 bases. Sequences were derived from PBMCs from blood, sampled about 5 days after vaccination. The chain's CDR3 is CASSYSAGTGITGELFF. The CDR3 DNA reads TGTGCCAGCAGTTACTCTGCGGGGACAGGGATTACCGGGGAGCTGTTTTTT.